What follows are 27 T cell receptor beta chains derived from one specimen sequenced in a study of type 1 regulatory T cells. The antigens of these receptors remain unknown. TCRdb redid the calling of the reads with MiXCR, one entry per CDR3 protein. The repertoire holds about 65,000 distinct CDR3 sequences, 49% seen once, with roughly 2.2% in the top ten. Sequences were obtained from cultured non-Tr1 T cells, either the whole culture or a sorted T cell fraction (not recorded which). These receptors came from a human donor in good health.

This chain joins TRBV7-2 and TRBJ1-6; D is unclear. CDR3 length equals 15 residues. Per the germline V gene, CDR1 is SGHTA and CDR2 is FQGNSA. V lost 1 base and J 5 bases, leaving 9 bases between the germline ends. The CDR3 DNA reads as TGTGCCAGCAGCTTAGGAGAACCGAATAATTCACCCCTCCACTTT. It yields the protein CASSLGEPNNSPLHF.

The genes are TRBV4-3 and TRBJ2-7; TRBD1 aligns across 7 bases. This CDR3 comprises 15 residues. Germline CDR1 LGHNA, CDR2 YSLEER. The V gene end was trimmed by 0 bases and the J gene end by 5 bases; junction bases not matched to a gene: 7. CDR3 residues: CASSQDTGARNEQYF. The CDR3 bases are TGCGCCAGCAGCCAAGATACAGGGGCGAGAAACGAGCAGTACTTC.

The chain has TRBV5-1 and TRBJ2-3; 10 nucleotides match TRBD2. CDR1 is SGHRS, CDR2 YFSETQ, per germline. This CDR3 comprises 15 residues. V lost 4 bases, J lost 5 bases, and 7 bases stayed unmatched. The CDR3 nucleotides are TGCGCCAGCAGCCCAGCGGGGGGGCCCGGAGATACGCAGTATTTT. It codes for CASSPAGGPGDTQYF.

For the CDR3, the DNA is TGTGCCAGCAGTTTAGTAGGGGGCACTGAAGCTTTCTTT. Protein sequence: CASSLVGGTEAFF. The chain joins TRBV27 to TRBJ1-1, with D perhaps matching TRBD1 (6 bases). Germline values: CDR1 MNHEY, CDR2 SMNVEV (reference sequence). The CDR3 sequence is 13 residues long. Trimming pared 2 bases from V and 4 bases from J, leaving 8 bases between.

This chain connects TRBV20-1 to TRBJ2-3; tentative D call: TRBD2 (5 bases). Germline V gives CDR1 DFQATT, CDR2 SNEGSKA (reference sequence). This CDR3 contains 12 residues. With 4 bases removed from V and 6 bases from J, the gap between germline ends came to 11 bases. CDR3 residues: CSAILEGDTQYF. Here the CDR3 DNA reads TGCAGTGCTATCCTAGAGGGTGATACGCAGTATTTT.

This clonotype was counted a few times. This chain connects TRBV7-8 to TRBJ2-3; 10 bases line up with TRBD2. Germline V lookup: CDR1 SGHVS, CDR2 FQNEAQ. The CDR3 is made up of 14 amino acids. V lost 5 bases and J lost 6; bases outside the gene matches: 5. Written as DNA, the CDR3 is TGTGCCAGCAGCCAATCGACTAGCGGGGATACGCAGTATTTT. Its protein product is CASSQSTSGDTQYF.

Written as DNA, the CDR3 is TGTGCCAGTAGTATTATAGGGTCAGGGCTTGGTCAGCCCCAGCATTTT. This encodes CASSIIGSGLGQPQHF. The V gene is TRBV19, the J gene TRBJ1-5, with D perhaps matching TRBD1 (5 bases). The ends were cut back, 3 bases at V and 6 bases at J, with 18 bases in the middle. The CDR3 loop spans 16 amino acids. Germline V CDR1 and CDR2: LNHDA, SQIVND (reference sequence).

A few counts support this clonotype. CDR3 in amino acids: CASSLIPGRDGELFF. In DNA, the CDR3 is TGCGCCAGCAGCCTTATTCCGGGGAGGGACGGGGAGCTGTTTTTT. The gene calls are TRBV4-1 and TRBJ2-2; 7 bases match TRBD2. The CDR3 totals 15 residues. V trimming: 4 bases; J trimming: 7 bases; junction bases outside the gene matches: 9. Per germline, CDR1 MGHRA and CDR2 YSYEKL.

V gene TRBV2 combines with J gene TRBJ2-7; no clear D gene. CDR1 and CDR2 from the germline V gene are SNHLY and FYNNEI. Between the trimmed V and J ends, which lost 3 bases and 2 bases, there was a span of 2 bases. The CDR3 contains 11 residues. CDR3: CASSDAYEQYF. CDR3 coding DNA: TGTGCCAGCAGTGATGCCTACGAGCAGTACTTC.

The chain is built from TRBV5-4 and TRBJ2-2; 12 bases fit TRBD2. The CDR3 totals 19 residues. Germline V gene data show CDR1 as SGHNT and CDR2 as YYREEE (reference sequence). V dropped 1 base and J dropped 0; count of bases not matched to a gene: 7. The CDR3 region is CASSLMRLAGGSNTGELFF. DNA of the CDR3: TGTGCCAGCAGCTTGATGCGGCTAGCGGGGGGGTCGAACACCGGGGAGCTGTTTTTT.

The rearrangement joins TRBV7-2 to TRBJ1-4; D may be TRBD1 (6 bases). This CDR3 comprises 14 residues. Trimming took off 3 bases at V and 8 bases at J, with 13 bases between the two ends. Germline V gene sequence: CDR1 SGHTA, CDR2 FQGNSA. The CDR3 nucleotides are TGTGCCAGCAGCTTCAGGGGATTTGGAGAAAAACTGTTTTTT. Residues: CASSFRGFGEKLFF.

The J gene is TRBJ2-1, the V gene TRBV7-9; 10 bases are shared with TRBD2. CDR3 length equals 17 residues. Germline trimming cut 5 bases from V and 2 bases from J; bases unmatched to any gene: 9. Germline CDR1 SEHNR, CDR2 FQNEAQ (reference sequence). In DNA, the CDR3 is TGTGCCAGCAGCACGCGCCCTAGCGGGGGAACCTACAATGAGCAGTTCTTC. Protein: CASSTRPSGGTYNEQFF.

This clonotype was detected only a few times. The chain joins TRBV5-1 to TRBJ2-7; tentatively, D is TRBD1 (6 bases). This CDR3 is built from 13 residues. Germline V CDR1 and CDR2: SGHRS, YFSETQ. V was shortened by 3 bases and J by 4 bases, with 11 bases between the two germline ends. The CDR3 DNA follows: TGCGCCAGCAGCTACGCACAGGGTTACGAGCAGTACTTC. This translates into CASSYAQGYEQYF.

This clonotype was picked up a small number of times. The J gene is TRBJ2-5, the V gene TRBV7-2, with D unclear. The V end lost 1 base, the J end lost 4 bases, and 7 bases lay between the germline ends. Germline V gives CDR1 SGHTA, CDR2 FQGNSA. The CDR3 covers 13 residues. The CDR3 DNA follows: TGTGCCAGCAGCTTAGTGCCGGGAGAGACCCAGTACTTC. It yields the protein CASSLVPGETQYF.

This sequence joins TRBV28 and TRBJ2-1; no definite D call. CDR1 and CDR2 (germline): MDHEN, SYDVKM. The CDR3 loop spans 13 amino acids. Trimming cost V 5 bases and J 10 bases, with 15 bases left between them. The CDR3 protein is CASSPRAAAEQFF. The CDR3 nucleotides are TGTGCCAGCAGTCCCCGGGCAGCCGCAGAGCAGTTCTTC.

V gene TRBV5-5 combines with J gene TRBJ2-5; D might be TRBD2 (7 bases). Trimming shortened V by 4 bases and J by 1 base, and 17 bases separated the two germline ends. This CDR3 is built from 16 residues. Germline V gene lookup returns CDR1 SGHKS and CDR2 YYEKEE (reference sequence). The CDR3 loop is CASSRGTTPVQETQYF. The CDR3 DNA sequence: TGTGCCAGCAGCAGGGGGACTACCCCTGTCCAAGAGACCCAGTACTTC.

Note on this clonotype: A read error is likely, as this CDR3 ends without the conserved phenylalanine or tryptophan. V usage is TRBV9 and J usage is TRBJ2-1, with D perhaps matching TRBD2 (6 bases). In germline, CDR1 is SGDLS, CDR2 YYNGEE. Trimming shortened V by 2 bases and J by 6 bases, and 15 bases separated the two germline ends. This CDR3 contains 15 residues. The CDR3 protein is CASSVNRDFVNEQFL. The CDR3 bases are TGTGCCAGCAGCGTGAACCGGGACTTCGTCAATGAGCAGTTCCTC.

This chain uses TRBV6-1 with TRBJ2-7; a weak D match, TRBD2 (5 bases). Germline values: CDR1 MNHNS, CDR2 SASEGT. V lost 2 bases to trimming and J lost 3 bases, with 11 bases between them. CDR3 length equals 14 residues. Written as DNA, the CDR3 is TGTGCCAGCAGTGAAAGCGGCAGGATCTACGAGCAGTACTTC. It translates to CASSESGRIYEQYF.

The chain recombines TRBV20-1 with TRBJ2-4; D call uncertain. This CDR3 region has 12 residues. Germline loops: CDR1 DFQATT, CDR2 SNEGSKA (reference sequence). V was pared by 3 bases and J by 0 bases, with 3 bases between. This CDR3 reads CSARLAKNIQYF. The CDR3 DNA reads as TGCAGTGCTAGGCTAGCCAAAAACATTCAGTACTTC.

Only one count was recorded for this clonotype. The rearrangement joins TRBV5-1 to TRBJ1-3; D not certain. V shed 0 bases and J shed 1 base, with 5 bases lying between them. Germline V lookup: CDR1 SGHRS, CDR2 YFSETQ. The CDR3 is made up of 14 amino acids. Here the CDR3 reads CASSLVGSGNTIYF. DNA for the CDR3: TGCGCCAGCAGCTTGGTGGGATCTGGAAACACCATATATTTT.

By sample fraction, this clonotype is medium-sized. The chain joins TRBV5-1 to TRBJ1-5; D remains ambiguous. This CDR3 region has 15 residues. Trimming took 4 bases from V and 7 from J, leaving 18 bases between them. Germline values: CDR1 SGHRS, CDR2 YFSETQ. The CDR3 DNA reads as TGCGCCAGCAGCCTTGTAGGGTCGCCGGGCCAGCCCCAGCATTTT. This encodes CASSLVGSPGQPQHF.

The chain has TRBV12-3 or TRBV12-4 and TRBJ1-2, with D tentatively TRBD1 (6 bases). This CDR3 spans 12 amino acids. V lost 9 bases to trimming and J lost 8 bases, with 16 bases between them. The CDR3 reads CASWGGAHGYTF. In DNA, the CDR3 is TGTGCCAGTTGGGGGGGGGCGCACGGCTACACCTTC.

In this sample, this clonotype turned up a few times. This chain links TRBV7-2 with TRBJ2-5; TRBD2 matches at 7 bases. The CDR3 spans 13 residues. From germline, CDR1 is SGHTA and CDR2 FQGNSA. V was clipped by 8 bases and J by 4 bases; unmatched bases: 7. CDR3 in amino acids: CASLRSSGETQYF. In DNA form, the CDR3 reads TGTGCCAGCCTTCGCTCTAGCGGAGAGACCCAGTACTTC.

This clonotype has ten or more counts. The rearrangement uses TRBV4-1 and TRBJ2-3; the D gene is possibly TRBD2 (5 bases). Germline CDR1 is MGHRA and CDR2 is YSYEKL. This CDR3 has 15 amino acids. Trimming stripped 4 bases from V and 6 bases from J, with 17 bases between. The CDR3 coding sequence is TGCGCCAGCAGCCTCGCTTCGGGGTGGGAGGATACGCAGTATTTT. This sequence encodes CASSLASGWEDTQYF.

This chain connects TRBV5-1 to TRBJ2-3; 11 bases map to TRBD2. CDR3 length equals 15 residues. V shed 7 bases, J shed 5 bases, and the junction held 9 bases outside the gene matches. The germline gives CDR1 SGHRS, CDR2 YFSETQ. The CDR3 DNA follows: TGCGCCAGCGCGACCACTAGCGGGGGAATAGATACGCAGTATTTT. It specifies CASATTSGGIDTQYF.

The V gene is TRBV4-3, the J gene TRBJ1-2; no clear D gene. The CDR3 is made up of 15 amino acids. CDR1 LGHNA and CDR2 YSLEER come from the germline V gene. Trimming took off 1 base at V and 2 bases at J, with 11 bases between the two ends. The CDR3 is CASSQGYAGNYGYTF. As DNA, the CDR3 is TGCGCCAGCAGCCAAGGGTATGCTGGGAACTATGGCTACACCTTC.

This clonotype appeared once. This sequence joins TRBV2 and TRBJ2-5; TRBD1 matches at 7 bases. The germline gives CDR1 SNHLY, CDR2 FYNNEI. The CDR3 extends over 16 amino acids. V dropped 4 bases and J dropped 3; count of bases not matched to a gene: 11. The CDR3 region is CASSAPGQIVEETQYF. CDR3 DNA sequence: TGTGCCAGCAGTGCACCGGGACAGATTGTAGAAGAGACCCAGTACTTC.